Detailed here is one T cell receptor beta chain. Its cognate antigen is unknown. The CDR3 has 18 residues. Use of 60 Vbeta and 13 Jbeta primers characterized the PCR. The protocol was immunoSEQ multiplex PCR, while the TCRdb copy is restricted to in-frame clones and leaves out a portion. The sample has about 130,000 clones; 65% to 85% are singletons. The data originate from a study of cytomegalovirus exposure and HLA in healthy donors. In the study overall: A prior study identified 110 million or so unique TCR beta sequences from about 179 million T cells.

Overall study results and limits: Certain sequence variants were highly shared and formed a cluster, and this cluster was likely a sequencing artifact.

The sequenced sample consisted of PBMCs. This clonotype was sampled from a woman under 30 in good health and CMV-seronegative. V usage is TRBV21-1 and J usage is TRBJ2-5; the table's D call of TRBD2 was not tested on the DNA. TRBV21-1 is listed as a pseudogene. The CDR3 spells CASSKSGWTSGTGETQYF. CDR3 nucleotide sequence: TGTGCCAGCAGCAAATCGGGATGGACTAGCGGGACGGGAGAGACCCAGTACTTC.